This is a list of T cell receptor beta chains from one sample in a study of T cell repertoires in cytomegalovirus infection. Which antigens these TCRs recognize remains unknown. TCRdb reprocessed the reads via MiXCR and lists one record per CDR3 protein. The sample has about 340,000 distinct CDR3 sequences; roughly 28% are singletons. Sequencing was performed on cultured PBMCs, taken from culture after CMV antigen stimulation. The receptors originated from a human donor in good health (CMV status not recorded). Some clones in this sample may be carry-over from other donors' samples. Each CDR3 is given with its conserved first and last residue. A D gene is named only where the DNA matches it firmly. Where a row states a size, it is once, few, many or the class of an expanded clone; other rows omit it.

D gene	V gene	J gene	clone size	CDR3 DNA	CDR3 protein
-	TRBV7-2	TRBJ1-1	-	TGTGCCAGCAGCTTAGATCGCTGGCACACTGAAGCTTTCTTT	CASSLDRWHTEAFF
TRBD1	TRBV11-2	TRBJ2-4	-	TGTGCCAGCAGTTTCACCGGGACAGGGGGCAACATTCAGTACTTC	CASSFTGTGGNIQYF
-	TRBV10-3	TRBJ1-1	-	TGTGCCATCAGTGAGTCGAGGGTTGGGACTGAAGCTTTCTTT	CAISESRVGTEAFF
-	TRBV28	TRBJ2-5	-	TGTGCCAGCAGTAACCTTGGCGCGGAGGAAGAGACCCAGTACTTC	CASSNLGAEEETQYF
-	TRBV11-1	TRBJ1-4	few	TGTGCCAGCAGCTTAAGGCAAGGCGAAAAACTGTTTTTT	CASSLRQGEKLFF
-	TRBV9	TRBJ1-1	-	TGTGCCAGCAGCGTAGAAGGGGTCTCAAACACTGAAGCTTTCTTT	CASSVEGVSNTEAFF
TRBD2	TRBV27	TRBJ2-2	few	TGTGCCACCAAAAGGGTAGCGGGAGAGAACACCGGGGAGCTGTTTTTT	CATKRVAGENTGELFF
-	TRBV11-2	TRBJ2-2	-	TGTGCCAGCAGCTTAGCCGGACAGACGAACCCCGGGGAGCTGTTTTTT	CASSLAGQTNPGELFF
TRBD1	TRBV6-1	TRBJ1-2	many	TGTGCCAGCAGTCAAACCACGGACAGGGGGCTAACTAACTATGGCTACACCTTC	CASSQTTDRGLTNYGYTF
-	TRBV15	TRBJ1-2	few	TGTGCCACCAGCAGAGGAAGGGGGAACTATGGCTACACCTTC	CATSRGRGNYGYTF
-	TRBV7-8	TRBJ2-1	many	TGTGCCAGCAGCTTGAAGTACAATGAGCAGTTCTTC	CASSLKYNEQFF
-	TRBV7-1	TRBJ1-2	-	TGTGCCAGCAGCCAGAGACGGATCTATGGCTACACCTTC	CASSQRRIYGYTF
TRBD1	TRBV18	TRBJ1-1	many	TGTGCCAGCTCAAGACAGGGGGCTATGAACACTGAAGCTTTCTTT	CASSRQGAMNTEAFF
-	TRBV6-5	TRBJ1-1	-	TGTGCCAGCAGTTACTCGAACGGTTTTTTCAACACTGAAGCTTTCTTT	CASSYSNGFFNTEAFF
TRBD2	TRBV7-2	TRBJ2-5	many	TGTGCCAGCAGCTCTAGCCTTGACGCGGGAGGAGGGGAGACCCAGTACTTC	CASSSSLDAGGGETQYF